A single sample gave rise to the 20 T cell receptor beta chains below, sequenced in a study of cytomegalovirus exposure and HLA in healthy donors. Assay used: immunoSEQ multiplex PCR; TCRdb lists only in-frame clones, some missing. The sample lists 82,000 or so clones, roughly 94% occurring once. The sequenced sample consisted of PBMCs. Receptors originate from a woman between 18 and 29 years old in good health and CMV-seronegative.

This chain uses TRBV29-1 with TRBJ2-7, with 9 bases matching TRBD1. Germline lookup yields CDR1 SQVTM and CDR2 ANQGSEA. The CDR3 is 14 amino acids. Losses at the gene ends were 6 bases for V and 1 base for J; bases not matched to a gene: 7. The CDR3 DNA reads as TGCAGCGTGCTCCGACAGGGGGGGTCCTACGAGCAGTACTTC. Translated: CSVLRQGGSYEQYF.

The CDR3 region has the DNA TGTGCCATCAGTGAGTCGTCAGGGTCGCCATACGAGCAGTACTTC. Its protein product is CAISESSGSPYEQYF. This rearrangement joins TRBV10-3 to TRBJ2-7; perhaps TRBD1 as D (5 bases). Germline CDR1 is ENHRY and CDR2 is SYGVKD. The CDR3 loop spans 15 amino acids. V was pared by 0 bases and J by 4 bases, with 13 bases between.

This clone appeared a single time. The chain is built from TRBV5-1 and TRBJ2-3, with TRBD2 matching over 9 bases. The CDR3 is made up of 16 amino acids. Trimming at V came to 4 bases and at J to 0 bases, leaving 6 bases not matched to a gene. Looked up from germline, CDR1 is SGHRS and CDR2 is YFSETQ. The CDR3 bases are TGCGCCAGCAGCCCCCAGCGGGAGGCGAGCACAGATACGCAGTATTTT. This gives the protein CASSPQREASTDTQYF. Using reference TRBV5-1 and TRBJ2-3 for the parts outside the CDR3, the full variable domain is KAGVTQTPRYLIKTRGQQVTLSCSPISGHRSVSWYQQTPGQGLQFLFEYFSETQRNKGNFPGRFSGRQFSNSRSEMNVSTLELGDSALYLCASSPQREASTDTQYFGPGTRLTVL.

The chain carries TRBV7-9 and TRBJ2-7; TRBD1 is a possible D gene (5 bases). CDR1 and CDR2 from the germline V gene are SEHNR and FQNEAQ (reference sequence). The CDR3 has 17 amino acids. Trimming took 5 bases from V and 4 from J, leaving 24 bases between them. CDR3 in amino acids: CASSPYSGLGSYYEQYF. CDR3 in DNA: TGTGCCAGCAGCCCTTATTCAGGGTTAGGCTCCTATTACGAGCAGTACTTC.

The chain carries TRBV6-6 and TRBJ2-2, with 10 bases identical to TRBD2. This CDR3 has 15 residues. V lost 5 bases, J lost 6 bases, and 6 bases stayed unmatched. Germline V gene lookup returns CDR1 MNHNY and CDR2 SVGAGI (reference sequence). The DNA of the CDR3 is TGTGCCAGCAGTACCAGCGGGGGGGCCTCCGGGGAGCTGTTTTTT. Translation: CASSTSGGASGELFF.

The rearrangement uses TRBV19 and TRBJ2-5; 9 nucleotides match TRBD1. The CDR3 length is 15 residues. V lost 3 bases, J lost 6 bases, and 8 bases stayed unmatched. In germline, CDR1 is LNHDA, CDR2 SQIVND (reference sequence). The CDR3: CASSISGTGIKTQYF. CDR3 coding DNA: TGTGCCAGTAGTATTTCTGGGACAGGGATAAAGACCCAGTACTTC. The whole variable domain, remainder taken from reference TRBV19 and TRBJ2-5, is DGGITQSPKYLFRKEGQNVTLSCEQNLNHDAMYWYRQDPGQGLRLIYYSQIVNDFQKGDIAEGYSVSREKKESFPLTVTSAQKNPTAFYLCASSISGTGIKTQYFGPGTRLLVL.

This sequence joins TRBV7-2 and TRBJ1-1; possibly TRBD1 for D (5 bases). Trimming removed 7 bases at V and 0 bases at J, with 15 bases between. The germline V gene encodes CDR1 SGHTA and CDR2 FQGNSA. CDR3 length: 15 amino acids. The CDR3 DNA reads TGTGCCAGCACCTCAGCGGGGACTATGAACACTGAAGCTTTCTTT. Its protein is CASTSAGTMNTEAFF.

To note about this clone: The junction departs from germline at one end; a sequencing error may be responsible. The chain links TRBV7-2 to TRBJ2-7; D remains unclear. CDR3 size: 15 residues. Germline loops: CDR1 SGHTA, CDR2 FQGNSA. CDR3 amino acids: CASSLVLSYSDEQYF. The CDR3 DNA reads TGTGCCAGCAGCTTAGTTTTAAGCTACTCCGACGAGCAGTACTTC.

V usage is TRBV6-6 and J usage is TRBJ1-5; D call uncertain. Germline V gives CDR1 MNHNY, CDR2 SVGAGI (reference sequence). The CDR3 consists of 15 residues. Trimming took off 0 bases at V and 6 bases at J, with 12 bases between the two ends. The chain's CDR3 is CASSYSGRLGQPQHF. CDR3 bases: TGTGCCAGCAGTTACTCGGGCAGGTTGGGTCAGCCCCAGCATTTT.

For the CDR3, the DNA is TGCGCCAGCACCCGGGGGGGAACTAATGAAAAACTGTTTTTT. It encodes CASTRGGTNEKLFF. V usage is TRBV5-1 and J usage is TRBJ1-4; D possibly corresponds to TRBD1 (5 bases). This CDR3 contains 14 residues. From germline, CDR1 is SGHRS and CDR2 YFSETQ. V was shortened by 6 bases and J by 1 base, with 10 bases between the two germline ends.

This chain joins TRBV7-2 and TRBJ2-7; possible D gene TRBD2, 5 bases. CDR1 SGHTA and CDR2 FQGNSA come from the germline V gene. The CDR3 consists of 12 residues. V was shortened by 0 bases and J by 9 bases, with 9 bases between the two germline ends. DNA of the CDR3: TGTGCCAGCAGCTTAGCGGCGGGTGGGCAGTACTTC. This encodes CASSLAAGGQYF.

This chain connects TRBV15 to TRBJ2-5; TRBD2 is a possible D gene (7 bases). V lost 7 bases, J lost 7 bases, and 16 bases lay in between. The CDR3 is made up of 13 amino acids. CDR1 is LNHNV, CDR2 YYDKDF, per germline (reference sequence). CDR3 nucleotides: TGTGCCACCAATGGGGGGGGGCAGGTGACCCAGTACTTC. This gives the protein CATNGGGQVTQYF. The full variable domain, its missing parts supplied by reference TRBV15 and TRBJ2-5, is DAMVIQNPRYQVTQFGKPVTLSCSQTLNHNVMYWYQQKSSQAPKLLFHYYDKDFNNEADTPDNFQSRRPNTSFCFLDIRSPGLGDTAMYLCATNGGGQVTQYFGPGTRLLVL.

The J gene is TRBJ2-7, the V gene TRBV9; TRBD2 agrees at 7 bases. The CDR3 totals 16 residues. From germline, CDR1 is SGDLS and CDR2 YYNGEE. V was pared by 0 bases and J by 5 bases, with 11 bases of the junction left unmatched. The CDR3 protein is CASSVASTGRGDEQYF. The CDR3 coding sequence is TGTGCCAGCAGCGTAGCCTCAACGGGCCGGGGGGACGAGCAGTACTTC. Complete variable domain (other parts from reference TRBV9 and TRBJ2-7): DSGVTQTPKHLITATGQRVTLRCSPRSGDLSVYWYQQSLDQGLQFLIQYYNGEERAKGNILERFSAQQFPDLHSELNLSSLELGDSALYFCASSVASTGRGDEQYFGPGTRLTVT.

This clone was seen just once. The J gene is TRBJ1-2, the V gene TRBV4-1; 7 nucleotides agree with TRBD1. The CDR3 totals 15 residues. V lost 4 bases, J lost 8 bases, and 13 bases stayed unmatched. CDR1 is MGHRA and CDR2 is YSYEKL in the germline V gene. Here the CDR3 reads CASSLSLATGLGYTF. The DNA of the CDR3 is TGCGCCAGCAGCCTAAGTCTGGCGACAGGGCTGGGCTACACCTTC.

The chain joins TRBV19 to TRBJ2-1, with 8 bases aligning to TRBD2. This CDR3 comprises 15 residues. CDR1 and CDR2 from the germline V gene are LNHDA and SQIVND (reference sequence). With 4 bases clipped from V and 3 bases from J, the junction kept 5 bases outside the gene matches. The CDR3 region has the DNA TGTGCCAGTAGTACCGGTAGCGGGGTCTACAATGAGCAGTTCTTC. Encoded protein: CASSTGSGVYNEQFF.

The V and J genes are TRBV19 and TRBJ2-1, with TRBD2 matching 12 bases. Germline trimming cut 9 bases from V and 1 base from J; bases unmatched to any gene: 7. This CDR3 is built from 16 residues. CDR1 is LNHDA and CDR2 is SQIVND in the germline V gene (reference sequence). CDR3 residues: CASSTTSGGSYNEQFF. The CDR3 DNA reads TGTGCCAGCAGCACGACTAGCGGGGGATCCTACAATGAGCAGTTCTTC.

The chain couples TRBV27 to TRBJ2-3, with 8 bases matching TRBD2. This CDR3 contains 15 residues. Trimming removed 5 bases from V and 8 bases from J; junction bases left unmatched: 12. CDR1 is MNHEY, CDR2 SMNVEV, per germline (reference sequence). The CDR3 here is CASSLGTSIGGTQYF. DNA of the CDR3: TGTGCCAGCAGTCTCGGGACTAGTATCGGTGGTACGCAGTATTTT.

The chain couples TRBV10-2 to TRBJ2-3; 8 nucleotides line up with TRBD2. CDR1 and CDR2 from the germline V gene are WSHSY and SAAADI. The CDR3 runs 15 residues. V was clipped by 7 bases and J by 5 bases; unmatched bases: 11. CDR3 amino acids: CASTVTGGPRDTQYF. In DNA, the CDR3 is TGCGCCAGCACGGTTACGGGGGGGCCCAGAGATACGCAGTATTTT.

The chain combines TRBV5-1 with TRBJ2-1; 7 bases are a match to TRBD2. J lost 8 bases, V lost 4 bases, and 12 bases had no gene match. Germline CDR1 SGHRS, CDR2 YFSETQ. The CDR3 is 15 residues long. This CDR3 reads CASSLTPGGGHEQFF. The CDR3 DNA sequence: TGCGCCAGCAGCCTGACGCCGGGCGGGGGTCATGAGCAGTTCTTC. Variable domain in full (rest from reference TRBV5-1 and TRBJ2-1): KAGVTQTPRYLIKTRGQQVTLSCSPISGHRSVSWYQQTPGQGLQFLFEYFSETQRNKGNFPGRFSGRQFSNSRSEMNVSTLELGDSALYLCASSLTPGGGHEQFFGPGTRLTVL.

The chain uses TRBV27 and TRBJ2-5; 9 bases are a match to TRBD2. The germline CDR1 and CDR2 sequences are MNHEY and SMNVEV (reference sequence). The CDR3 runs to 16 residues. Unmatched junction bases numbered 10, after V lost 1 base and J lost 7 bases. This chain's CDR3 is CASSLWGAGGPGTQYF. The CDR3 bases are TGTGCCAGCAGTTTATGGGGAGCGGGAGGTCCGGGGACCCAGTACTTC.